Listed below are T cell receptor beta chains from one sample, sequenced in a study of OX40 agonist ivuxolimab in advanced cancers. Method: immunoSEQ multiplex PCR; TCRdb's copy keeps in-frame clones and lacks some. This table has fewer than 100,000 clones, roughly 80% appearing once. The sequencing here drew on CD4+ or CD8+ T cells sorted from blood, taken in a trial of the OX40 agonist ivuxolimab. All receptors derive from an adult with an advanced solid tumor such as melanoma, head and neck, liver or kidney cancer. The CDR3 runs from the conserved cysteine through the conserved F or W. D genes are given only for firm matches. Expanded clones get a size class; other rows say once, few or many, or leave the size out.

>TRBJ1-1|-|TRBV7-6|-
TGTGCCAGCAGCTTAGAACGGCAGACTGAAGCTTTCTTT
CASSLERQTEAFF
>TRBJ1-3|-|TRBV14|-
TGTGCCAGCGGACGTCAGGGCTCTGGAAACACCATATATTTT
CASGRQGSGNTIYF
>TRBJ1-3|TRBD1|TRBV2|-
TGTGCCAGCACCACTGACAGGGCTGGAAACACCATATATTTT
CASTTDRAGNTIYF
>TRBJ1-4|-|TRBV28|-
TGTGCCAGCAGTTTGCGAGGTGCTAATGAAAAACTGTTTTTT
CASSLRGANEKLFF
>TRBJ2-7|-|TRBV4-3|few
TGCGCCAGCAGCCAAGATATGCGGTTCTCCTACGAGCAGTACTTC
CASSQDMRFSYEQYF
>TRBJ2-1|-|TRBV18|-
TGTGCCAGCTCATACCTAGCTTCGGAGTACAATGAGCAGTTCTTC
CASSYLASEYNEQFF
>TRBJ1-2|-|TRBV2|once
TGTGCCAGCAGTTCCGCCCGTGGTGGGGTGAATGGCTACACCTTC
CASSSARGGVNGYTF
>TRBJ2-1|TRBD1|TRBV7-9|once
TGTGCCAGCAGCCGCGATAGACAGGGGAGTTCTACTGAGCAGTTCTTC
CASSRDRQGSSTEQFF
>TRBJ2-3|TRBD2|TRBV28|-
TGTGCCAGCAGTTCCACCCGGGGCCTAGCGGAGTCCACAGATACGCAGTATTTT
CASSSTRGLAESTDTQYF
>TRBJ1-5|-|TRBV19|-
TGTGCCAGTAGTGGGCAGGGGCGGAATCAGCCCCAGCATTTT
CASSGQGRNQPQHF
>TRBJ2-5|-|TRBV7-2|few
TGTGCCAGCAGCCCGGACGGTCGGTCGGGAGAGACCCAGTACTTC
CASSPDGRSGETQYF
>TRBJ2-7|TRBD1|TRBV5-5|few
TGTGCCAGCAGCCGGGACAGGGGACCAACCTACGAGCAGTACTTC
CASSRDRGPTYEQYF
>TRBJ2-5|TRBD1|TRBV29-1|once
TGCAGCGTTGAGACAGGGGCCCAAGAGACCCAGTACTTC
CSVETGAQETQYF
>TRBJ2-7|-|TRBV28|-
TGTGCCAGCACGGCGGGACACATGACCTACGAGCAGTACTTC
CASTAGHMTYEQYF
>TRBJ1-2|-|TRBV9|-
TGTGCCAGCAGCCCTCTCAACGGGTATGGCTACACCTTC
CASSPLNGYGYTF
>TRBJ2-2|-|TRBV19|-
TGTGCCAGTAGTACCCGCAGGGGCCATGGAGGGACCGGGGAGCTGTTTTTT
CASSTRRGHGGTGELFF
>TRBJ1-3|-|TRBV14|-
TGTGCCAGCAGCCCTCTAATCAGGGGAACTGGAAACACCATATATTTT
CASSPLIRGTGNTIYF
>TRBJ1-6|-|TRBV29-1|-
TGCAGCGTCTCCCTGGGGGGTAATTCACCCCTCCACTTT
CSVSLGGNSPLHF
>TRBJ2-1|TRBD1|TRBV10-3|once
TGTGCCATCAGTGGACAGGGGGCCATGGGCTCCTACAATGAGCAGTTCTTC
CAISGQGAMGSYNEQFF
>TRBJ1-1|TRBD1|TRBV6-5|few
TGTGCCAGCACGACAGGGATAGGACAAAACACTGAAGCTTTCTTT
CASTTGIGQNTEAFF
>TRBJ1-3|-|TRBV28|few
TGTGCCAGCAAAGGTTTAAACACCATATATTTT
CASKGLNTIYF
>TRBJ1-1|-|TRBV4-2|-
TGTGCCAGCAGCCAAGCAGGGAGAGGTGGAGCTTTCTTT
CASSQAGRGGAFF
>TRBJ2-7|-|TRBV19|-
TGTGCCAGTAGCCCCGGGACCATCTACGAGCAGTACTTC
CASSPGTIYEQYF
>TRBJ1-5|-|TRBV4-2|-
TGTGCCAGCAGCCAAGATTACGGGCAAAATCAGCCCCAGCATTTT
CASSQDYGQNQPQHF
>TRBJ1-4|-|TRBV4-2|once
TGTGCCAGCAGCCCAACTCAGGGAAGGGTAAATGAAAAACTGTTTTTT
CASSPTQGRVNEKLFF
>TRBJ1-1|-|TRBV5-6|-
TGTGCCAGCAGCTTTCGGAGGACAGTGAACACTGAAGCTTTCTTT
CASSFRRTVNTEAFF
>TRBJ1-6|-|TRBV30|-
TGTGCCTGGAGAAGTCAGGGTGGTAATTCACCCCTCCACTTT
CAWRSQGGNSPLHF
>TRBJ2-2|TRBD1|TRBV7-9|-
TGTGCCAGCAGCTTAAATGCAGGGGGAACGATCGGGGAGCTGTTTTTT
CASSLNAGGTIGELFF
>TRBJ2-5|-|TRBV28|-
TGTGCCAGCACCTCGTCTGGGGACACCTACCAAGAGACCCAGTACTTC
CASTSSGDTYQETQYF
>TRBJ2-7|-|TRBV6-5|-
TGTGCCAGCAGTTACGCTCGGGGAGAGCAGTACTTC
CASSYARGEQYF
>TRBJ2-7|TRBD1|TRBV6-6|-
TGTGCCAGCAGGACGACAGGGGGCTCCGACGAGCAGTACTTC
CASRTTGGSDEQYF
>TRBJ1-6|-|TRBV30|-
TGTGCCTGGACCGGCGGGAGCTCCTATAATTCACCCCTCCACTTT
CAWTGGSSYNSPLHF
>TRBJ1-1|-|TRBV19|-
TGTGCCAGTAGTATGGTTGCGAACACTGAAGCTTTCTTT
CASSMVANTEAFF